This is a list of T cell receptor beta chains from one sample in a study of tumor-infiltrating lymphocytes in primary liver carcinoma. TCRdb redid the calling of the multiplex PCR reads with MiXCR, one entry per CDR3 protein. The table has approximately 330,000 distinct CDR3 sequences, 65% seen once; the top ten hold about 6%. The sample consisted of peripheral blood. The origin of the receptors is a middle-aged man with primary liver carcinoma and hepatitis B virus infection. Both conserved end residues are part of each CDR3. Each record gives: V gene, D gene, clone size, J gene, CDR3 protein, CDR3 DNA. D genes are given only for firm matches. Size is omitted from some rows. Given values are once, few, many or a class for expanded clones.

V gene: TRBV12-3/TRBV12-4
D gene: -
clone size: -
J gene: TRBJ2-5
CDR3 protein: CASSTDRELEAQYF
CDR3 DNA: TGTGCCAGCAGTACTGACAGAGAACTAGAGGCCCAGTACTTC

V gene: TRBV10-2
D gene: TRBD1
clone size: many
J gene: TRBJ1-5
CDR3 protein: CASSDLRTGEEHF
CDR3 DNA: TGCGCCAGCAGTGACCTACGGACAGGCGAGGAGCATTTT

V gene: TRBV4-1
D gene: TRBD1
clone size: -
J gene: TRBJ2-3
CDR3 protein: CPSSLSGQVTDTQYF
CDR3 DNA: TGCCCCAGCAGCCTTTCGGGACAGGTAACAGATACGCAGTATTTT

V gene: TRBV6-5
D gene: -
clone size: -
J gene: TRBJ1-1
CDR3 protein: CSSRGVGYGAFF
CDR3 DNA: TGTTCCAGCAGGGGAGTGGGATACGGAGCTTTCTTT

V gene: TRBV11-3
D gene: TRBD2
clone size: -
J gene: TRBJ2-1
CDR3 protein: CASCLDSSGRNGQFF
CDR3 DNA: TGTGCCAGCTGCTTAGATTCTAGCGGGAGGAATGGGCAGTTCTTC

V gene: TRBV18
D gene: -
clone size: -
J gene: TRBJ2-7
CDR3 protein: CASSPILDSSYEQYF
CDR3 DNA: TGTGCCAGCTCACCAATTCTTGACAGTTCCTACGAGCAGTACTTC

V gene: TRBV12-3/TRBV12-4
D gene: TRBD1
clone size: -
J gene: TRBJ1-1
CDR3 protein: CASRSNRGLLTEVFF
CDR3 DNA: TGTGCCAGCAGATCAAACAGGGGGCTTCTCACTGAAGTTTTCTTT

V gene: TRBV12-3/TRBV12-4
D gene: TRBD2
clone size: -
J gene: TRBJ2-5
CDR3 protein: CASSKGLAGDETQYF
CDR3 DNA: TGTGCCAGCAGTAAGGGACTAGCGGGAGATGAGACCCAGTACTTC

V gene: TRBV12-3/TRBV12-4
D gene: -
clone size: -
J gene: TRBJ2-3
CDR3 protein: CAGSPQGRGNTDTQYF
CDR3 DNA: TGCGCCGGCAGTCCACAGGGAAGAGGGAACACAGATACGCAGTATTTT

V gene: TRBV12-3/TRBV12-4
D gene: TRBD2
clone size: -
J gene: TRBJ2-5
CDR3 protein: CASSLRELQETQYF
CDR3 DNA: TGTGCCAGCAGTTTGCGGGAGTTACAAGAGACCCAGTACTTC

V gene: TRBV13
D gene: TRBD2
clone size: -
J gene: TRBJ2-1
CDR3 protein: CAISLAGEYNEHFF
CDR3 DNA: TGTGCCATCAGCTTAGCGGGGGAGTACAATGAGCACTTCTTC

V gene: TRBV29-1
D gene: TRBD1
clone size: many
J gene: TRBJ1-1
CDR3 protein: CSVSRQGTEAFF
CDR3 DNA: TGCAGCGTTAGCAGACAGGGAACTGAAGCTTTCTTT

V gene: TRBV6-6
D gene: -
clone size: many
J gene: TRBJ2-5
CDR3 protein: CASSYAKTASQETQYF
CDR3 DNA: TGTGCCAGCAGTTACGCCAAGACCGCTAGCCAAGAGACCCAGTACTTC

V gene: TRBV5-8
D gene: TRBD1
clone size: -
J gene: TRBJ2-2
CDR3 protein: CASSQGQGATGELFF
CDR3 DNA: TGTGCCAGCAGCCAGGGACAGGGAGCCACCGGGGAGCTGTTTTTT

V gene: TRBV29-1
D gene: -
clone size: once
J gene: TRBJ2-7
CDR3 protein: CSVGSVTYEQCF
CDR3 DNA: TGCAGCGTTGGTAGCGTAACCTACGAGCAGTGCTTC

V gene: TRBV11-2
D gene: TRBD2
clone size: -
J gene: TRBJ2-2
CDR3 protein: CVSSLGLAGTLATGELFF
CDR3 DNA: TGTGTCAGCAGCTTAGGACTAGCTGGGACGCTTGCCACCGGGGAGCTGTTTTTT

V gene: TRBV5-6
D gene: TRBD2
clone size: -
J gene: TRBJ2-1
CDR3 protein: CARSPRGLARKGNEQFF
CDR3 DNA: TGTGCCAGGAGCCCGAGGGGACTAGCGAGAAAGGGGAATGAGCAGTTCTTC